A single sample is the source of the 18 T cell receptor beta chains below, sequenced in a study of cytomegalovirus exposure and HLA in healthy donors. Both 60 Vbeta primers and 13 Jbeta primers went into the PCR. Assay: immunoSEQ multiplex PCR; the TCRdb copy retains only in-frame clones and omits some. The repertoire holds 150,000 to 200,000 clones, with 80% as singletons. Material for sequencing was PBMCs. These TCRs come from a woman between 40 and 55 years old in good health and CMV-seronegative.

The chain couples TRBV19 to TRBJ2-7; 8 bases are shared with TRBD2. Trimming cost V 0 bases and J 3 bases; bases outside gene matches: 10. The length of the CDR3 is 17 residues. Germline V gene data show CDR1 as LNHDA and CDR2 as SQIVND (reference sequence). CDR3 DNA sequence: TGTGCCAGTAGTATAGATGGCCGGGTAGCGGGAAACTACGAGCAGTACTTC. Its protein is CASSIDGRVAGNYEQYF. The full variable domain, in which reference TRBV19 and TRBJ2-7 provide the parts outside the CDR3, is DGGITQSPKYLFRKEGQNVTLSCEQNLNHDAMYWYRQDPGQGLRLIYYSQIVNDFQKGDIAEGYSVSREKKESFPLTVTSAQKNPTAFYLCASSIDGRVAGNYEQYFGPGTRLTVT.

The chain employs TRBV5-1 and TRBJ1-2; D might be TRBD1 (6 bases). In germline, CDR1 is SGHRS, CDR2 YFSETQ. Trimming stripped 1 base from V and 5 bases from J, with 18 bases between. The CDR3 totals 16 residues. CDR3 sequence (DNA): TGCGCCAGCAGCTTGCTGGGGGGGGCGTCGGGGTATGGCTACACCTTC. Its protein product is CASSLLGGASGYGYTF.

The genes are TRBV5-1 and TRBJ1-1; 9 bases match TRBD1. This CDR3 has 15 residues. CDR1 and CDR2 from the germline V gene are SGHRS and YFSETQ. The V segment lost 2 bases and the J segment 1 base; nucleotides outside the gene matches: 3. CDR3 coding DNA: TGCGCCAGCAGCTTACAGGGGGCTGGGAACACTGAAGCTTTCTTT. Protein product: CASSLQGAGNTEAFF.

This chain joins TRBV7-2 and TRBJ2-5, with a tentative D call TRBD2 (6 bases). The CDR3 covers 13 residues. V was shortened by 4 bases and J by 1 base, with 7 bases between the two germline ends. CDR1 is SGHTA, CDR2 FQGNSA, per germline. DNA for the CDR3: TGTGCCAGCAGCTATAGCGGCCAAGAGACCCAGTACTTC. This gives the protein CASSYSGQETQYF.

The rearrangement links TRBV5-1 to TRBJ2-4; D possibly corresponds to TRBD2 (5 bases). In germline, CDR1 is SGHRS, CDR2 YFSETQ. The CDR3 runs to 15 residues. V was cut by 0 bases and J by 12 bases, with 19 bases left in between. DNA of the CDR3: TGCGCCAGCAGCTTGGTCCCTAGCACAGCCCACAGTCAGTACTTC. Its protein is CASSLVPSTAHSQYF.

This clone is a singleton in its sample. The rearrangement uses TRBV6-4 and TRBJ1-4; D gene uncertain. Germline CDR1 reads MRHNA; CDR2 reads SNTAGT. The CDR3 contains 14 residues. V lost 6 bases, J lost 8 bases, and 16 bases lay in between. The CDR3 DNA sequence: TGTGCCAGCAGCTCACGTGCGGATAAAGAAAAACTGTTTTTT. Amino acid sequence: CASSSRADKEKLFF.

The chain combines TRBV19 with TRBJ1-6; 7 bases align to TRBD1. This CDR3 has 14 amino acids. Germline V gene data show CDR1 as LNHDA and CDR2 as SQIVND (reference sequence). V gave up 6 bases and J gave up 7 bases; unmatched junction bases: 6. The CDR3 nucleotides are TGTGCCAGTAGCCCTCGGGACAGCAATTCACCCCTCCACTTT. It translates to CASSPRDSNSPLHF.

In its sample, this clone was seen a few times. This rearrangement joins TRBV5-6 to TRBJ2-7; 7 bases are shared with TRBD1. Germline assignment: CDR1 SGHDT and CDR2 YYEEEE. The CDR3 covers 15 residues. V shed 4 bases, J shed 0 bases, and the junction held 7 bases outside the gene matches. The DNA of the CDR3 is TGTGCCAGCAGCCAGGGGACAGCTTCCTCCTACGAGCAGTACTTC. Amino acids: CASSQGTASSYEQYF.

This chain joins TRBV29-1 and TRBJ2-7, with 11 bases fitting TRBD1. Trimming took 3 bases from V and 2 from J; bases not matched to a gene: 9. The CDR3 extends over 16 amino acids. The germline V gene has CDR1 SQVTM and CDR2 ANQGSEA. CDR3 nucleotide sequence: TGCAGCGTTGAGTTATGGACAGGGGGCGAAACCTACGAGCAGTACTTC. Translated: CSVELWTGGETYEQYF.

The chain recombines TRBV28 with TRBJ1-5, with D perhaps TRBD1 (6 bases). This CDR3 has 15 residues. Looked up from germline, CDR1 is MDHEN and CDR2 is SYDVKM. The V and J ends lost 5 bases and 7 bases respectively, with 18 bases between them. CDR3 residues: CASSPYGGRRQPQHF. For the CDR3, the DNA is TGTGCCAGCAGTCCCTACGGGGGGCGCAGACAGCCCCAGCATTTT.

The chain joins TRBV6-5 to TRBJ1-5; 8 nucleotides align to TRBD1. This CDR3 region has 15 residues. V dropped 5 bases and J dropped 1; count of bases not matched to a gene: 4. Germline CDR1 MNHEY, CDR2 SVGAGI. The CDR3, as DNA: TGTGCCAGCAGTAAATACAGGGGGAGCAATCAGCCCCAGCATTTT. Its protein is CASSKYRGSNQPQHF.

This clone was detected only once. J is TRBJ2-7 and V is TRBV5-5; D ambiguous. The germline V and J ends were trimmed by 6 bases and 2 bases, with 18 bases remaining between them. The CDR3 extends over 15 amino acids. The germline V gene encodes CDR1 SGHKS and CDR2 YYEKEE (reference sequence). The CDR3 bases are TGTGCCAGCATCGTAACACCCGAACGGGCCTACGAGCAGTACTTC. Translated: CASIVTPERAYEQYF.

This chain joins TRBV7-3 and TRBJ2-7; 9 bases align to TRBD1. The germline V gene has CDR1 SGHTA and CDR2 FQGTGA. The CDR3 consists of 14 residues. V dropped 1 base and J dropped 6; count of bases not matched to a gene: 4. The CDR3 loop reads CASSLNRGQGEQYF. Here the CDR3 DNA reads TGTGCCAGCAGCTTAAACAGGGGGCAGGGCGAGCAGTACTTC.

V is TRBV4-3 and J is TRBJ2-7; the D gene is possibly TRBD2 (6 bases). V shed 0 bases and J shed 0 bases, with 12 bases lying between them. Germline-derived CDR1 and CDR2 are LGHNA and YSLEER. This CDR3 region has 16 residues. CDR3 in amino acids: CASSQDASGGSYEQYF. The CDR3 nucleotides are TGCGCCAGCAGCCAAGATGCCTCCGGGGGCTCCTACGAGCAGTACTTC.

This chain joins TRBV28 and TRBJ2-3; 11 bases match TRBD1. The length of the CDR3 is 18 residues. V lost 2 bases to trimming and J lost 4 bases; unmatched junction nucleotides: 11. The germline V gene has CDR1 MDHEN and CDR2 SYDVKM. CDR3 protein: CASSLRPPGTGGADTQYF. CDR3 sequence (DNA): TGTGCCAGCAGTTTAAGGCCCCCTGGGACAGGGGGTGCAGATACGCAGTATTTT.

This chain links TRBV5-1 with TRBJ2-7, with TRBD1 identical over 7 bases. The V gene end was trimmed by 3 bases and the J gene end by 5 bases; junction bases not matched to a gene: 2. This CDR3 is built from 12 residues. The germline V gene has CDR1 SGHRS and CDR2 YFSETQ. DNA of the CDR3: TGCGCCAGCAGCTACAGGGGAAACGAGCAGTACTTC. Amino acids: CASSYRGNEQYF.

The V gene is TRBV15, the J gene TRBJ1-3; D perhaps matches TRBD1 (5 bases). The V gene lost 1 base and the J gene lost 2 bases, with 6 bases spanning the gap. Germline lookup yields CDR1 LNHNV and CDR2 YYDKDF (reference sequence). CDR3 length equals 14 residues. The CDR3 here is CATSRGGAGNTIYF. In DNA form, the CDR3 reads TGTGCCACCAGCAGAGGGGGGGCTGGAAACACCATATATTTT.

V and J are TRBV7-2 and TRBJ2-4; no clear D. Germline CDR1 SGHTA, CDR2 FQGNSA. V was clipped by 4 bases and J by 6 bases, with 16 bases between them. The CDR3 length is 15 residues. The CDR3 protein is CASSYQWAQRNIQYF. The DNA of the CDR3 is TGTGCCAGCAGCTACCAATGGGCTCAGAGAAACATTCAGTACTTC.